This T cell receptor beta chain was sequenced in a study of blood T cell repertoires in COVID-19. In the study overall: Acute and convalescent COVID-19 specimens originated in the United States, Italy and Spain.

CDR1 is SNHLY, CDR2 FYNNEI, per germline. Trimming at V came to 0 bases and at J to 1 base, leaving 5 bases not matched to a gene. This CDR3 comprises 16 residues. The assay was immunoSEQ multiplex PCR, and TCRdb's table has in-frame clones only and misses some. This table holds about 530,000 clones, around 90% found once. The V gene is TRBV2, the J gene TRBJ1-1; 7 nucleotides line up with TRBD1. The receptor comes from a woman aged 45-59 years with COVID-19, enrolled during active disease. Sample: peripheral blood. The DNA of the CDR3 is TGTGCCAGCAGTGAAGCGCTTCCAGGGGGGAACACTGAAGCTTTCTTT. Residues: CASSEALPGGNTEAFF.